A selection of T cell receptor beta chains follows, all from one sample in a study of PD-1 blockade in classical Hodgkin lymphoma. Measured with immunoSEQ multiplex PCR; TCRdb has only the in-frame clones, and not every one. The table lists just under 40,000 clones, just over 75% of them singletons. This specimen consisted of peripheral blood mononuclear cells (PBMCs), obtained before the fourth cycle of nivolumab. Receptors were obtained from a human donor with classical Hodgkin lymphoma. Both conserved end residues are part of each CDR3. A D gene is named only where the DNA matches it firmly. Clone size is given for some rows only: seen once, a few or many times, or a class if the clone is expanded.

TRBJ2-7 17 TRBV2 TRBD1 medium-sized TGTGCCAGCAGTGAACATCCTCCGGGACAGGGGGCTGACGAGCAGTACTTC CASSEHPPGQGADEQYF
TRBJ1-2 13 TRBV11-2 TRBD1 few TGTGCCATCCCGGGACAGGGGGCGAATGGCTACACCTTC CAIPGQGANGYTF
TRBJ2-1 15 TRBV18 - - TGTGCCAGCTCACCCAGCGTGAGCTCCTACAATGAGCAGTTCTTC CASSPSVSSYNEQFF
TRBJ2-6 16 TRBV5-1 - - TGCGCCAGCAGCGACAAGGAACGGTCTGGGGCCAACGTCCTGACTTTC CASSDKERSGANVLTF
TRBJ1-1 14 TRBV5-4 - - TGTGCCAGCAGCTTGAAGAGCAAATGGACTGAAGCTTTCTTT CASSLKSKWTEAFF
TRBJ1-2 13 TRBV18 - once TGTGCCAGCTCACCATCGGGGATCTATGGCTACACCTTC CASSPSGIYGYTF
TRBJ2-7 12 TRBV29-1 - - TGCAGCGTTGGGGGGGGCCGGGTTGAGCAGTACTTC CSVGGGRVEQYF
TRBJ2-7 12 TRBV10-1 - - TGCGCCAGCAGTGTGAACAGGGACGAGCAGTACTTC CASSVNRDEQYF
TRBJ2-3 11 TRBV29-1 - - TGCAGCGTCGACAGTAGGGCTACGCAGTATTTT CSVDSRATQYF
TRBJ2-2 17 TRBV7-2 TRBD2 - TGTGCCAGCAGCTTAGCGCTAGCGGGGGGGCAAGCCGGGGAGCTGTTTTTT CASSLALAGGQAGELFF
TRBJ2-7 13 TRBV5-8 - - TGTGCCAGCAGCTTGGGACAGCTTAACGAGCAGTACTTC CASSLGQLNEQYF